This is a list of T cell receptor beta chains from one sample in a study of blood T cells in healthy people across ages. MiXCR was run by TCRdb on the 5' RACE reads, yielding one entry per CDR3 protein. The repertoire includes about 1.8 million distinct CDR3 sequences, 49% of them detected once, and 2% to 2.5% sits in the top ten. The sequenced sample was blood. The receptors were sampled from a woman aged 40 to 50 in good health. Each CDR3 is given with its conserved first and last residue. D genes are given only for firm matches.

V	D	J	CDR3
TRBV29-1	NA	TRBJ2-1	CSVEGGQDTGPESSYNEQFF
TRBV3-1	NA	TRBJ2-1	CASSQEFPPNEQFF
TRBV20-1	NA	TRBJ1-5	CSARVPRQVGGQPQHF
TRBV10-3	NA	TRBJ2-7	CAISDGPPYEQYF
TRBV6-6	TRBD1	TRBJ1-4	CASGRDRGLYHEKLFF
TRBV3-1	NA	TRBJ2-6	CASSRSGHISGANVLTF
TRBV24-1	NA	TRBJ2-5	CATSDRGVGQETQYF
TRBV5-1	TRBD2	TRBJ2-7	CASSTGLAGTSYEQYF
TRBV20-1	TRBD2	NA	CSARDVRAGATGETQFF
TRBV29-1	TRBD1	TRBJ1-1	CSAPGQINTEAFF
TRBV4-3	NA	TRBJ1-2	CASSQDGAGPNYGYTF
TRBV9	NA	TRBJ2-3	CASSVVGQFTDTQYF
TRBV24-1	TRBD2	TRBJ2-1	CATSDPSGGSINEQFF
TRBV5-1	TRBD1	TRBJ1-2	CASSLVPPTGGGYGYTF
TRBV2	NA	TRBJ2-7	CASSEEGILYEQYF
TRBV2	NA	TRBJ2-4	CASSVDLAKNIQYF
TRBV5-6	TRBD1	TRBJ2-1	CASSQMTGNNEQFF
TRBV7-9	TRBD1	TRBJ2-1	CASSPIGSRDRGNEQFF
TRBV18	NA	TRBJ2-5	CASSRTGTPQETQYF
TRBV27	TRBD1	TRBJ2-6	CASSLRDRGLSGANVLTF
TRBV20-1	NA	TRBJ1-6	CSAPSRTPGTLDSPLHF
TRBV4-3	TRBD1	TRBJ2-3	CASSQEPTGSTDTQYF
TRBV20-1	TRBD1	TRBJ1-2	CSARDREYRGGYTF
TRBV7-2	NA	TRBJ2-5	CASLHWGQYQETQYF
TRBV6-2/TRBV6-3	NA	TRBJ2-7	CASSKTITYEQYF
TRBV20-1	TRBD2	TRBJ2-3	CSARIRRGGHSTDTQYF
TRBV6-6	NA	TRBJ1-2	CASSYFSTLPYGYTF
TRBV6-5	NA	TRBJ1-2	CASISSYGYTF
TRBV29-1	TRBD2	TRBJ2-1	CSVEGDGGYNEQFF
TRBV20-1	NA	TRBJ2-3	CSARDTGWNTQYF
TRBV27	TRBD2	TRBJ2-6	CASSWRGATGANVLTF
TRBV27	NA	TRBJ2-7	CASSLSAGTSSYEQYF
TRBV7-2	NA	TRBJ2-7	CASSSRGQGSAEQYF
TRBV7-3	NA	TRBJ2-1	CASSPEGIRAEQFF
TRBV6-2/TRBV6-3	NA	TRBJ2-2	CASSRTSAGELFF
TRBV5-1	NA	TRBJ1-1	CANSFGREAFF
TRBV7-9	TRBD2	TRBJ2-7	CASSGGSGGYEQYF
TRBV28	NA	TRBJ2-6	CASLRAGSGANVLTF
TRBV9	NA	TRBJ2-3	CASSGKDSLDTQYF
TRBV20-1	NA	TRBJ2-3	CSAEPLTVDTGTQYF
TRBV20-1	NA	TRBJ1-2	CSASAGQTNYGYTF
TRBV14	NA	TRBJ2-5	CASSQAVRDWTQYF
TRBV6-5	TRBD1	TRBJ1-1	CASSFGQGAFVNTEAFF
TRBV5-1	NA	TRBJ2-3	CASKFADTQYF
TRBV9	NA	TRBJ2-6	CASSVAWAGPGGANVLTF
TRBV27	TRBD1	TRBJ2-7	CASSLGPGGRNEQYF
TRBV18	TRBD2	TRBJ2-7	CASSRGGVVSYEQYF
TRBV6-6	TRBD2	TRBJ2-5	CASSYTQRGGNQETQYF
TRBV20-1	TRBD2	NA	CSASPYAAGGQETQYF
TRBV28	NA	TRBJ2-1	CASMRGGGNEQFF
TRBV20-1	NA	TRBJ1-2	CSARAGEEYYGYTF
TRBV5-6	NA	TRBJ2-7	CASSLLDRDYNEQYF
TRBV6-6	TRBD2	TRBJ2-3	CASSYSLLAGATDTQYF
TRBV9	NA	TRBJ2-3	CASNVGSGARTDTQYF